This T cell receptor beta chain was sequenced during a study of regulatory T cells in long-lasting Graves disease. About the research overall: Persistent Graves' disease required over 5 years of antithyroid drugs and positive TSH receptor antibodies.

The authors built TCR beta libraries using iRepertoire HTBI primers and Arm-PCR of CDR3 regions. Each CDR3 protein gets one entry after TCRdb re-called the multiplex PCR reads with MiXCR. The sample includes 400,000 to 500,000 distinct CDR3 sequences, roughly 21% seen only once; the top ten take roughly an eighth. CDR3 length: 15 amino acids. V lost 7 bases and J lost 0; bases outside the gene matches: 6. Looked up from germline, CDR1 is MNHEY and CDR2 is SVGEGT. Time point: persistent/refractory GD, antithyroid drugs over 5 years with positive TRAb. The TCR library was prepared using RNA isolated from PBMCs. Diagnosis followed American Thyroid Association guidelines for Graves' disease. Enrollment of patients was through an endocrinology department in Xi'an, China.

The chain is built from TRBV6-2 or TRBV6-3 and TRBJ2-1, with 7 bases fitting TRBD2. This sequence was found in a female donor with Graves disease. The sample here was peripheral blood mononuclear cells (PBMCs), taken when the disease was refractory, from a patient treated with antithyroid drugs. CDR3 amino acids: CASTVSGGSYNEQFF. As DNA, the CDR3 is TGTGCCAGCACTGTTTCGGGAGGCTCCTACAATGAGCAGTTCTTC.